These 21 T cell receptor beta chains came from one sample sequenced in a study of OX40 agonist ivuxolimab in advanced cancers. Sequenced by immunoSEQ multiplex PCR; TCRdb stores in-frame clones only, minus some. The sample has 80,000 or so clones, about 88% seen once. The sample was CD4+ or CD8+ T cells sorted from blood, taken in a trial of the OX40 agonist ivuxolimab. The origin of the receptors is an adult with an advanced solid tumor such as melanoma, head and neck, liver or kidney cancer.

The J gene is TRBJ1-4, the V gene TRBV6-1; 7 bases map to TRBD1. Germline assignment: CDR1 MNHNS and CDR2 SASEGT. The CDR3 runs to 17 residues. V lost 2 bases to trimming and J lost 7 bases; unmatched junction nucleotides: 13. This chain's CDR3 is CASSERSTGVFIEKLFF. The CDR3 DNA reads TGTGCCAGCAGTGAACGGAGTACAGGGGTATTTATTGAAAAACTGTTTTTT.

The chain joins TRBV19 to TRBJ1-6; 8 nucleotides line up with TRBD1. The V gene end was trimmed by 1 base and the J gene end by 9 bases; junction bases not matched to a gene: 8. The CDR3 sequence is 16 residues long. Germline CDR1 and CDR2: LNHDA and SQIVND (reference sequence). CDR3 DNA sequence: TGTGCCAGTAGTATAGTCGGCAGGGGGCGGCGTTCACCCCTCCACTTT. It translates to CASSIVGRGRRSPLHF.

Written as DNA, the CDR3 is TGTGCCATCTCGACGGGATCCTACGAGCAGTACTTC. It is translated as CAISTGSYEQYF. The chain uses TRBV6-1 and TRBJ2-7, with D possibly TRBD2 on 5 matching bases. The ends were cut back, 10 bases at V and 1 base at J, with 11 bases in the middle. CDR1 and CDR2 (germline): MNHNS, SASEGT. The CDR3 totals 12 residues.

This clone was detected a few times. The rearrangement links TRBV6-1 to TRBJ2-2; no clear D. Trimming left V 10 bases short and J 6 bases short, with 9 bases between. The CDR3 runs 11 residues. In germline, CDR1 is MNHNS, CDR2 SASEGT. CDR3 coding DNA: TGTGCCACTACTCGGGCCGGGGAGCTGTTTTTT. This sequence encodes CATTRAGELFF.

This clone was observed a handful of times. The chain couples TRBV4-2 to TRBJ1-5; D unresolved. V lost 0 bases and J 7 bases, leaving 13 bases between the germline ends. The germline CDR1 and CDR2 sequences are LGHNA and YNFKEQ. There are 15 residues in the CDR3. The CDR3 sequence is CASSQDWRTSQPQHF. For the CDR3, the DNA is TGTGCCAGCAGCCAAGATTGGAGAACGTCACAGCCCCAGCATTTT.

The chain combines TRBV9 with TRBJ1-3; D is unresolved. Germline V gives CDR1 SGDLS, CDR2 YYNGEE. Deletions cut 3 bases from V and 4 bases from J, with 17 bases between. The CDR3 is made up of 16 amino acids. CDR3 in DNA: TGTGCCAGCAGCGATCGACGAACCTCGAGAGGAAACACCATATATTTT. Amino acid sequence: CASSDRRTSRGNTIYF.

The chain recombines TRBV5-4 with TRBJ2-2; TRBD2 matches 8 bases. The trim removed 5 bases at V and 5 bases at J, leaving 14 bases unmatched. CDR1 and CDR2 (germline): SGHNT, YYREEE (reference sequence). This CDR3 comprises 17 residues. CDR3 region: CASSAGTSNIRTGELFF. In DNA form, the CDR3 reads TGTGCCAGCAGTGCCGGGACTAGTAACATACGAACCGGGGAGCTGTTTTTT.

The V gene is TRBV19, the J gene TRBJ1-4; D might be TRBD1 (5 bases). Germline lookup yields CDR1 LNHDA and CDR2 SQIVND (reference sequence). The CDR3 covers 13 residues. V was pared by 11 bases and J by 0 bases, with 10 bases between. CDR3 in DNA: TGTGCCTGCGGGGGAGCAACTAATGAAAAACTGTTTTTT. This translates into CACGGATNEKLFF.

This sequence joins TRBV11-3 and TRBJ1-1, with D possibly matching TRBD1 (6 bases). CDR3 length: 14 amino acids. CDR1 is SGHNT and CDR2 is YENEEA in the germline V gene. V gave up 5 bases and J gave up 4 bases, with 14 bases separating them. DNA of the CDR3: TGTGCCAGCAGCCGCACAGGGAGTAGCACTGAAGCTTTCTTT. As protein: CASSRTGSSTEAFF.

This clone was counted only a few times. The gene calls are TRBV28 and TRBJ2-5; 13 bases are a match to TRBD2. CDR3 length equals 15 residues. Germline V lookup: CDR1 MDHEN, CDR2 SYDVKM. Trimming removed 4 bases from V and 5 bases from J; junction bases left unmatched: 4. CDR3 amino acids: CASSWTSGSLETQYF. The CDR3 nucleotides read TGTGCCAGCAGTTGGACTAGCGGGAGCTTGGAGACCCAGTACTTC.

V and J are TRBV9 and TRBJ2-2, with TRBD1 matching over 8 bases. Germline CDR1 reads SGDLS; CDR2 reads YYNGEE. The CDR3 runs 14 residues. The V gene end was trimmed by 2 bases and the J gene end by 8 bases; junction bases not matched to a gene: 5. The CDR3 is CASSVDRVWGELFF. The CDR3 DNA follows: TGTGCCAGCAGCGTGGACAGGGTATGGGGGGAGCTGTTTTTT.

This clone was seen just once. The chain employs TRBV7-8 and TRBJ1-2; D possibly corresponds to TRBD1 (6 bases). Trimming shortened V by 1 base and J by 8 bases, and 14 bases separated the two germline ends. This CDR3 contains 14 residues. From germline, CDR1 is SGHVS and CDR2 FQNEAQ. As DNA, the CDR3 is TGTGCCAGCAGCTTAGTGCAGGGGACGAGAGGCTACACCTTC. It encodes CASSLVQGTRGYTF.

J is TRBJ2-5 and V is TRBV9; D is possibly TRBD1 or TRBD2 (5 bases each). Between the trimmed V and J ends, which lost 4 bases and 2 bases, there was a span of 9 bases. CDR1 is SGDLS, CDR2 YYNGEE, per germline. The CDR3 runs to 13 residues. The CDR3 DNA sequence: TGTGCCAGCAGCACCGGGACGCAAGAGACCCAGTACTTC. Its translation: CASSTGTQETQYF.

The gene calls are TRBV21-1 and TRBJ2-1; the listed D gene, TRBD2, was not tested against the DNA. TRBV21-1 is a known pseudogene. CDR3 length equals 15 residues. In nucleotides, the CDR3 is TGTGCCGTCTTTGCGGAGCTAGCGGTCCACAATGAGCAGTTCTTC. Translated: CAVFAELAVHNEQFF.

This clone appeared a single time. This chain links TRBV10-3 with TRBJ1-2; D not resolved. Per germline, CDR1 ENHRY and CDR2 SYGVKD. CDR3 length equals 13 residues. The V end lost 0 bases, the J end lost 7 bases, and 9 bases lay between the germline ends. The CDR3 DNA follows: TGTGCCATCAGTGAGTCCGGCGGGCTTGGCTACACCTTC. It yields the protein CAISESGGLGYTF.

This rearrangement joins TRBV7-9 to TRBJ2-2; no reliable D call. The length of the CDR3 is 13 residues. The V end was cut by 6 bases, the J end by 1 base, with 6 bases between. CDR1 SEHNR and CDR2 FQNEAQ come from the germline V gene (reference sequence). The chain's CDR3 is CASRAGNTGELFF. The CDR3 coding sequence is TGTGCCAGCAGGGCAGGGAACACCGGGGAGCTGTTTTTT.

The chain employs TRBV28 and TRBJ1-3, with D possibly being TRBD1 (6 bases). V lost 11 bases and J 8 bases, leaving 13 bases between the germline ends. Germline CDR1 and CDR2: MDHEN and SYDVKM. CDR3 size: 11 residues. The CDR3 protein is CAYRQGHTIYF. CDR3 nucleotides: TGTGCCTACAGGCAGGGGCACACCATATATTTT.

CDR3 coding DNA: TGTGCCAGCAGGACTAGCGGGGGGGAGGAGCAGTACTTC. Protein sequence: CASRTSGGEEQYF. This chain links TRBV6-6 with TRBJ2-7; TRBD2 aligns across 14 bases. The CDR3 loop spans 13 amino acids. From germline, CDR1 is MNHNY and CDR2 SVGAGI (reference sequence). Germline trimming cut 6 bases from V and 7 bases from J; bases unmatched to any gene: 2.

The V gene is TRBV7-3, the J gene TRBJ2-2; 7 bases match TRBD2. The CDR3 is 17 residues long. The germline CDR1 and CDR2 sequences are SGHTA and FQGTGA. V trimming: 0 bases; J trimming: 2 bases; junction bases outside the gene matches: 6. The CDR3 coding sequence is TGTGCCAGCAGCTTAACGGCGGCTAGCGGAAACACCGGGGAGCTGTTTTTT. Its protein is CASSLTAASGNTGELFF. The full variable domain, completed using reference TRBV7-3 and TRBJ2-2, is GAGVSQTPSNKVTEKGKYVELRCDPISGHTALYWYRQSLGQGPEFLIYFQGTGAADDSGLPNDRFFAVRPEGSVSTLKIQRTERGDSAVYLCASSLTAASGNTGELFFGEGSRLTVL.

The chain uses TRBV6-1 and TRBJ2-5; maybe TRBD2 (6 bases). The CDR3 totals 16 residues. Germline V lookup: CDR1 MNHNS, CDR2 SASEGT. The V and J ends lost 1 base and 5 bases respectively, with 17 bases between them. CDR3 DNA: TGTGCCAGCAGTGAAGGGTGGCGGGGAGCGCGGGAGACCCAGTACTTC. Its translation is CASSEGWRGARETQYF.

The V and J genes are TRBV2 and TRBJ2-1; TRBD2 matches 10 bases. CDR3 size: 14 residues. Germline loops: CDR1 SNHLY, CDR2 FYNNEI. Trimming at V came to 6 bases and at J to 10 bases, leaving 9 bases not matched to a gene. This CDR3 is CASRLVAGGREQFF. CDR3 nucleotide sequence: TGTGCCAGCAGGCTCGTAGCGGGAGGCAGGGAGCAGTTCTTC.